This entry lists 27 T cell receptor beta chains sequenced from one sample in a study of blood T cell repertoires in COVID-19. The table came from immunoSEQ multiplex PCR; TCRdb's copy has only in-frame clones and leaves some out. This repertoire shows around 180,000 clones, approximately 78% found once; its top ten account for approximately 12%. Sequenced input: peripheral blood. Receptors were obtained from a woman at least 80 years old with COVID-19, enrolled during active disease.

CDR3 DNA sequence: TGTGCCAGCAGCTCAGGGGCGGGGGGGACCCCTAGGGCTACAGATACGCAGTATTTT. It codes for CASSSGAGGTPRATDTQYF. This chain uses TRBV5-4 with TRBJ2-3, with 9 bases that match TRBD2. The CDR3 has 19 amino acids. Germline V gives CDR1 SGHNT, CDR2 YYREEE (reference sequence). V lost 3 bases, J lost 3 bases, and 17 bases stayed unmatched.

The chain recombines TRBV9 with TRBJ2-7, with D tentatively TRBD1 (5 bases). This CDR3 has 14 amino acids. CDR1 and CDR2 from the germline V gene are SGDLS and YYNGEE. V dropped 0 bases and J dropped 3 bases, with 10 bases sitting between them. The DNA for the CDR3 is TGTGCCAGCAGCGTAGCGCCAGGGTACTACGAGCAGTACTTC. Translated, it gives CASSVAPGYYEQYF. Filled out from reference TRBV9 and TRBJ2-7, the complete variable domain reads DSGVTQTPKHLITATGQRVTLRCSPRSGDLSVYWYQQSLDQGLQFLIQYYNGEERAKGNILERFSAQQFPDLHSELNLSSLELGDSALYFCASSVAPGYYEQYFGPGTRLTVT.

The chain combines TRBV4-1 with TRBJ1-4; the match to TRBD1 covers 9 bases. The germline V gene has CDR1 MGHRA and CDR2 YSYEKL. V was clipped by 1 base and J by 6 bases; unmatched bases: 3. This CDR3 is 15 amino acids long. CDR3 amino acids: CASSQGQGGDEKLFF. The CDR3 nucleotides read TGCGCCAGCAGCCAAGGACAGGGGGGGGATGAAAAACTGTTTTTT.

CDR3 in amino acids: CASSSFQGGNTEAFF. The DNA of the CDR3 is TGTGCCAGCAGCTCCTTCCAGGGGGGGAACACTGAAGCTTTCTTT. The chain links TRBV9 to TRBJ1-1, with 7 bases fitting TRBD1. Germline V gives CDR1 SGDLS, CDR2 YYNGEE. V shed 4 bases and J 1 base; nucleotides not matched to a gene: 7. The CDR3 totals 15 residues.

V is TRBV6-1 and J is TRBJ2-3, with 10 positions matching TRBD2. The CDR3 has 15 residues. Germline V gives CDR1 MNHNS, CDR2 SASEGT. With V trimmed by 2 bases and J by 7 bases, 6 bases remained unmatched. CDR3 nucleotide sequence: TGTGCCAGCAGTGAAACCGGGACTAGCGTAAATACGCAGTATTTT. This translates into CASSETGTSVNTQYF.

The chain recombines TRBV7-2 with TRBJ2-7; D is possibly TRBD2 (6 bases). The CDR3 is made up of 16 amino acids. The germline V gene encodes CDR1 SGHTA and CDR2 FQGNSA. The V end lost 3 bases, the J end lost 6 bases, and 21 bases lay between the germline ends. The CDR3 loop is CASSFTAAATSAEQYF. As DNA, the CDR3 is TGTGCCAGCAGCTTCACCGCAGCCGCGACTAGTGCCGAGCAGTACTTC.

V gene TRBV19 combines with J gene TRBJ1-2; D is possibly TRBD1 (6 bases). V lost 3 bases, J lost 4 bases, and 9 bases lay in between. The V gene's germline CDR1 is LNHDA and CDR2 SQIVND (reference sequence). The CDR3 sequence is 13 residues long. The CDR3: CASSIGTLYGYTF. In DNA form, the CDR3 reads TGTGCCAGTAGTATTGGGACACTCTATGGCTACACCTTC.

The CDR3 here is CASSPTGWNTEAFF. The CDR3 DNA sequence: TGTGCCAGCTCACCTACAGGGTGGAACACTGAAGCTTTCTTT. This sequence joins TRBV18 and TRBJ1-1, with TRBD1 as a possible D gene (6 bases). The V gene's germline CDR1 is KGHSH and CDR2 LQKENI. V was pared by 3 bases and J by 1 base, with 9 bases between. There are 14 residues in the CDR3.

The chain joins TRBV27 to TRBJ1-2; D unclear. Trimming took 3 bases from V and 6 from J, leaving 14 bases between them. In germline, CDR1 is MNHEY, CDR2 SMNVEV (reference sequence). CDR3 length equals 14 residues. The CDR3 here is CASSFVAGGDGYTF. CDR3 nucleotides: TGTGCCAGCAGTTTTGTCGCGGGAGGAGATGGCTACACCTTC.

The genes are TRBV6-5 and TRBJ2-2, with TRBD1 identical over 7 bases. Germline loops: CDR1 MNHEY, CDR2 SVGAGI. The CDR3 is made up of 14 amino acids. V gave up 3 bases and J gave up 5 bases; unmatched junction bases: 3. CDR3 DNA: TGTGCCAGCAGTTATAGGGGGCGGACCGGGGAGCTGTTTTTT. It translates to CASSYRGRTGELFF.

CDR3: CASSEARTSGSLDTQYF. The DNA of the CDR3 is TGTGCCAGCAGTGAAGCGAGGACTAGCGGGAGTCTAGATACGCAGTATTTT. The chain recombines TRBV6-1 with TRBJ2-3; 13 nucleotides line up with TRBD2. The ends lost 0 bases at V and 5 bases at J; junction bases unmatched: 5. The CDR3 is 17 amino acids. Germline V gene sequence: CDR1 MNHNS, CDR2 SASEGT.

V usage is TRBV2 and J usage is TRBJ2-1, with D perhaps TRBD2 (5 bases). Trimming stripped 9 bases from V and 11 bases from J, with 14 bases between. CDR1 is SNHLY and CDR2 is FYNNEI in the germline V gene. The CDR3 is 11 residues long. CDR3 region: CASQVDFQQFF. As DNA, the CDR3 is TGTGCCAGTCAAGTGGACTTTCAGCAGTTCTTC.

This chain connects TRBV7-9 to TRBJ2-7, with 9 bases that match TRBD1. Germline trimming cut 4 bases from V and 5 bases from J; bases unmatched to any gene: 9. This CDR3 is 15 amino acids long. Germline V gene sequence: CDR1 SEHNR, CDR2 FQNEAQ (reference sequence). This CDR3 reads CASSSPGQGTNEQYF. The CDR3 nucleotides read TGTGCCAGCAGCTCCCCGGGACAGGGAACGAACGAGCAGTACTTC.

This clone was found a few times. V usage is TRBV6-5 and J usage is TRBJ1-5; TRBD1 aligns across 8 bases. CDR1 is MNHEY, CDR2 SVGAGI, per germline. Trimming cost V 8 bases and J 4 bases; bases outside gene matches: 4. The CDR3 is 13 amino acids. The CDR3 sequence is CASDRGANQPQHF. In DNA form, the CDR3 reads TGTGCCAGCGACAGGGGAGCAAATCAGCCCCAGCATTTT.

The gene calls are TRBV10-3 and TRBJ2-1; 10 bases map to TRBD2. Germline V gives CDR1 ENHRY, CDR2 SYGVKD. J gave up 5 bases and V 8 bases, and 3 bases lay outside the gene matches. The CDR3 sequence is 13 residues long. CDR3 in amino acids: CAIGTSVDNEQFF. CDR3 DNA sequence: TGTGCCATCGGGACTAGCGTGGACAATGAGCAGTTCTTC.

The chain links TRBV7-8 to TRBJ2-2, with 7 bases matching TRBD1. The CDR3 sequence is 16 residues long. J was trimmed by 1 base and V by 3 bases; bases with no gene match: 5. Looked up from germline, CDR1 is SGHVS and CDR2 is FQNEAQ. The CDR3 region is CASSFRQGRNTGELFF. CDR3 coding DNA: TGTGCCAGCAGCTTTAGACAGGGCAGGAACACCGGGGAGCTGTTTTTT.

This sequence joins TRBV6-5 and TRBJ2-7, with 10 bases aligning to TRBD1. The CDR3 has 14 amino acids. V was clipped by 6 bases and J by 4 bases; unmatched bases: 6. Germline V lookup: CDR1 MNHEY, CDR2 SVGAGI. The CDR3 DNA is TGTGCCAGCAGCCCAGACAGGGGGCCTTACGAGCAGTACTTC. Amino acid sequence: CASSPDRGPYEQYF.

The rearrangement links TRBV11-2 to TRBJ2-1; 12 bases line up with TRBD2. The CDR3 sequence is 15 residues long. CDR1 is SGHAT and CDR2 is FQNNGV in the germline V gene. The V and J ends lost 5 bases and 4 bases, in that order; junction bases with no gene match: 3. As DNA, the CDR3 is TGTGCCAGCAGCCCGGGACTAGCGGGTTACAATGAGCAGTTCTTC. Translating it yields CASSPGLAGYNEQFF.

The J gene is TRBJ2-5, the V gene TRBV5-1; 8 bases match TRBD2. CDR3 length: 16 amino acids. The ends lost 2 bases at V and 2 bases at J; junction bases unmatched: 8. Germline V CDR1 and CDR2: SGHRS, YFSETQ. CDR3 loop: CASSFFSGASQETQYF. The CDR3 DNA reads TGCGCCAGCAGCTTCTTTAGCGGGGCTTCTCAAGAGACCCAGTACTTC.

This clone was detected a few times. The J gene is TRBJ2-2, the V gene TRBV5-4; 11 bases are shared with TRBD2. The CDR3 covers 16 residues. J gave up 5 bases and V 3 bases, and 6 bases lay outside the gene matches. Germline V gene sequence: CDR1 SGHNT, CDR2 YYREEE (reference sequence). CDR3 protein: CASSSTSGRATGELFF. In DNA, the CDR3 is TGTGCCAGCAGCTCCACTAGCGGGAGAGCAACCGGGGAGCTGTTTTTT.

This chain connects TRBV3-1 (or the pseudogene TRBV3-2) to TRBJ2-1; 8 nucleotides match TRBD2. The germline V gene encodes CDR1 LGHDT and CDR2 YNNKEL (reference sequence). Unmatched junction bases numbered 8, after V lost 1 base and J lost 0 bases. The CDR3 contains 18 residues. CDR3 residues: CASSQAGTRLSSYNEQFF. CDR3 sequence (DNA): TGTGCCAGCAGCCAAGCCGGGACTAGGCTTAGCTCCTACAATGAGCAGTTCTTC.

The chain is built from TRBV2 and TRBJ2-1, with D perhaps matching TRBD2 (7 bases). The V gene lost 2 bases and the J gene lost 2 bases, with 13 bases spanning the gap. Germline V gene data show CDR1 as SNHLY and CDR2 as FYNNEI. The CDR3 consists of 16 residues. CDR3 amino acids: CASSERGGSTYNEQFF. Written as DNA, the CDR3 is TGTGCCAGCAGTGAAAGGGGGGGGAGCACCTACAATGAGCAGTTCTTC.

The chain recombines TRBV28 with TRBJ1-1; D is perhaps TRBD1 (6 bases). The CDR3 consists of 12 residues. Looked up from germline, CDR1 is MDHEN and CDR2 is SYDVKM. V shed 11 bases and J shed 0 bases, with 10 bases lying between them. CDR3 sequence (DNA): TGTGCCGGACAGAACTTGAACACTGAAGCTTTCTTT. Translated, it gives CAGQNLNTEAFF.

The chain uses TRBV20-1 and TRBJ2-5, with D tentatively TRBD2 (6 bases). Trimming stripped 3 bases from V and 7 bases from J, with 15 bases between. This CDR3 comprises 13 residues. The germline gives CDR1 DFQATT, CDR2 SNEGSKA (reference sequence). Written as DNA, the CDR3 is TGCAGTGCTAGTTCACCTGTCGGGGGGACCCAGTACTTC. This sequence encodes CSASSPVGGTQYF.

This clone was seen only a few times. The rearrangement joins TRBV23-1 to TRBJ1-2, with a weak D call TRBD1 (5 bases). TRBV23-1 is an ORF, and what it does is uncertain. The CDR3 totals 14 residues. The V gene lost 7 bases and the J gene lost 4 bases, with 16 bases spanning the gap. The CDR3 is CASTRGKNTYGYTF. The CDR3 DNA is TGCGCCAGCACCCGGGGGAAAAACACCTATGGCTACACCTTC.

The chain is built from TRBV11-3 and TRBJ1-1; the D gene is possibly TRBD1 (5 bases). This CDR3 has 13 amino acids. V was shortened by 3 bases and J by 1 base, with 6 bases between the two germline ends. Per germline, CDR1 SGHNT and CDR2 YENEEA. The CDR3 spells CASSFGGNTEAFF. The CDR3 DNA reads TGTGCCAGCAGCTTCGGGGGGAACACTGAAGCTTTCTTT.

The chain uses TRBV5-5 and TRBJ2-2; 8 bases map to TRBD1. Germline assignment: CDR1 SGHKS and CDR2 YYEKEE (reference sequence). This CDR3 spans 14 amino acids. Losses at the gene ends were 4 bases for V and 6 bases for J; bases not matched to a gene: 5. The CDR3 DNA is TGTGCCAGCAGCCCGGGACAGGCCCCCGGGGAGCTGTTTTTT. Encoded protein: CASSPGQAPGELFF.